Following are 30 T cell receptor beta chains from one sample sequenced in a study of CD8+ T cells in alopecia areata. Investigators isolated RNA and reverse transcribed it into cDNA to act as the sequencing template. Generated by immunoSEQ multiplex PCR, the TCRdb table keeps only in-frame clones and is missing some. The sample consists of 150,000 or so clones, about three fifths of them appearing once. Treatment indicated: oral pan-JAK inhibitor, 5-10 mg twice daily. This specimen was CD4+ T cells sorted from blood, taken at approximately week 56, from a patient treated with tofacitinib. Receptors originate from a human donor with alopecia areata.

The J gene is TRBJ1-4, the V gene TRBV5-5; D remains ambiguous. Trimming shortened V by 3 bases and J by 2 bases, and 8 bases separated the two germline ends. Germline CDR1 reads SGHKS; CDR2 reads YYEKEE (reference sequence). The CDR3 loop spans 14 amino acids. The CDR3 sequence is CASSSVGTNEKLFF. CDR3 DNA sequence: TGTGCCAGCAGCTCGGTAGGGACTAATGAAAAACTGTTTTTT.

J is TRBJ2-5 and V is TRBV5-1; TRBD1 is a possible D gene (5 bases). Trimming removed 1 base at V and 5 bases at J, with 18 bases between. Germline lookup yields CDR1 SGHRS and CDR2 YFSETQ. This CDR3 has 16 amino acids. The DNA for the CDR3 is TGCGCCAGCAGCTTGACCGGACACCGGACGGTCGAGACCCAGTACTTC. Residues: CASSLTGHRTVETQYF.

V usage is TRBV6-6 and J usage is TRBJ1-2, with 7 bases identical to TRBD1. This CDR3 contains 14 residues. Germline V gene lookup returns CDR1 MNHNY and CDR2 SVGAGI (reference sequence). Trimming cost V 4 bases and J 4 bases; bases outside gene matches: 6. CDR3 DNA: TGTGCCAGCAGTTCCGACCGGGACAGCTATGGCTACACCTTC. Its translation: CASSSDRDSYGYTF.

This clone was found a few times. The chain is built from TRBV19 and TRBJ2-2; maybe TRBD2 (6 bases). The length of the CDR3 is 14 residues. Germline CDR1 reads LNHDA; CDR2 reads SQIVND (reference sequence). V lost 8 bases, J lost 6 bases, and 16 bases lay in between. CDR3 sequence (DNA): TGTGCCAGTCACCCCTTGGGGGAGGCCGGGGAGCTGTTTTTT. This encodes CASHPLGEAGELFF.

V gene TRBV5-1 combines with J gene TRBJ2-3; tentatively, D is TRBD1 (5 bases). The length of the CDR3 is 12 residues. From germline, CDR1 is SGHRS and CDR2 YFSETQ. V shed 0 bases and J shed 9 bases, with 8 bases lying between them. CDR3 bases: TGCGCCAGCAGCTTGGTGGACAACACGCAGTATTTT. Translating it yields CASSLVDNTQYF.

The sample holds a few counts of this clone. The CDR3 nucleotides are TGCGCCAGCAGCTTGATGCCTGACAGGTCTAATTCACCCCTCCACTTT. This codes for CASSLMPDRSNSPLHF. V gene TRBV5-1 combines with J gene TRBJ1-6, with D possibly matching TRBD1 (6 bases). The CDR3 spans 16 residues. Germline V lookup: CDR1 SGHRS, CDR2 YFSETQ. Trimming pared 1 base from V and 6 bases from J, leaving 14 bases between.

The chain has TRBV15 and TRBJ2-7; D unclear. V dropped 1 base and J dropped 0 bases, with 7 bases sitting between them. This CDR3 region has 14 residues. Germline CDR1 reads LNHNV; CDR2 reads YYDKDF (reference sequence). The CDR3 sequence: CATSRVRVSYEQYF. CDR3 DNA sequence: TGTGCCACCAGCAGAGTCCGGGTCTCCTACGAGCAGTACTTC.

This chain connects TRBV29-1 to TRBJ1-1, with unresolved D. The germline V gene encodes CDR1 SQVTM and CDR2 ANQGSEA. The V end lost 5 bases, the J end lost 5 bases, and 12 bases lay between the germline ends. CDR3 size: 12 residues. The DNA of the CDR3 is TGCAGCGTTACATTCGGGCTAACTGAAGCTTTCTTT. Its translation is CSVTFGLTEAFF.

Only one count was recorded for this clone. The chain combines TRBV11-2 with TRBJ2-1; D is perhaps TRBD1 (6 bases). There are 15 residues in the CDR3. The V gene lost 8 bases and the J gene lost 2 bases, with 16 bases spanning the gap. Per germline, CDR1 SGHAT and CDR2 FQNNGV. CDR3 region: CASHSVQGAYNEQFF. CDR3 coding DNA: TGTGCCAGCCACTCGGTACAGGGAGCCTACAATGAGCAGTTCTTC.

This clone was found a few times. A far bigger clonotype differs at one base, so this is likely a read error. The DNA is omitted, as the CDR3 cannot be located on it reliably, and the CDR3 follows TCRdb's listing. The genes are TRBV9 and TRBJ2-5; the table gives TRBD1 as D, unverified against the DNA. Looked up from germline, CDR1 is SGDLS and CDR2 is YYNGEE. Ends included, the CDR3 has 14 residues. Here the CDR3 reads CASSVGQGNSPLHF.

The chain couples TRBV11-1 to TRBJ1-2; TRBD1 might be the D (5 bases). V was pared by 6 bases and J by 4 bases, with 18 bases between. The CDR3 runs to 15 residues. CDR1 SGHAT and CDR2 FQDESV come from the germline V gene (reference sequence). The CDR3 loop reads CASRPEWGTLYGYTF. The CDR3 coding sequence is TGTGCCAGCAGGCCGGAGTGGGGGACCCTCTATGGCTACACCTTC.

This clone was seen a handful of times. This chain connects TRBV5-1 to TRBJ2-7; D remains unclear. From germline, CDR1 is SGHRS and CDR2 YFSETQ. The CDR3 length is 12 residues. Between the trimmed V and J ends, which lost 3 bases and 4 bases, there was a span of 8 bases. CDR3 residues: CASSSDNYEQYF. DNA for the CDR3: TGCGCCAGCAGCTCAGACAATTACGAGCAGTACTTC.

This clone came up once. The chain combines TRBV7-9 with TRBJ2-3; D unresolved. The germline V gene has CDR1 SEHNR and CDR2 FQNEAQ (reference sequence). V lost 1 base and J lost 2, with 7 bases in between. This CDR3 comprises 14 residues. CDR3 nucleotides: TGTGCCAGCAGCTTAGTAGCAGTCACAGATACGCAGTATTTT. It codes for CASSLVAVTDTQYF. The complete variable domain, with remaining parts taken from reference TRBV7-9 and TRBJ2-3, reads DTGVSQNPRHKITKRGQNVTFRCDPISEHNRLYWYRQTLGQGPEFLTYFQNEAQLEKSRLLSDRFSAERPKGSFSTLEIQRTEQGDSAMYLCASSLVAVTDTQYFGPGTRLTVL.

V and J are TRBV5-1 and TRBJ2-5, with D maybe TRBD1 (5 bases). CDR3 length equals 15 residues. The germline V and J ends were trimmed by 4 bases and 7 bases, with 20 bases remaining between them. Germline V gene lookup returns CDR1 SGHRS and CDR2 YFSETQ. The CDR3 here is CASSRDQGNFGTQYF. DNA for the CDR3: TGCGCCAGCAGCAGGGATCAGGGTAACTTTGGGACCCAGTACTTC.

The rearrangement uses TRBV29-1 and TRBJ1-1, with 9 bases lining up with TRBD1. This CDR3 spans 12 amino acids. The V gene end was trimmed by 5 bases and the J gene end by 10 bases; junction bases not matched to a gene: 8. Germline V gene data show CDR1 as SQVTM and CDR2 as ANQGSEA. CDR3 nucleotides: TGCAGCGTTACAGGGGGCTCGGTCGGAGCTTTCTTT. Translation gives CSVTGGSVGAFF.

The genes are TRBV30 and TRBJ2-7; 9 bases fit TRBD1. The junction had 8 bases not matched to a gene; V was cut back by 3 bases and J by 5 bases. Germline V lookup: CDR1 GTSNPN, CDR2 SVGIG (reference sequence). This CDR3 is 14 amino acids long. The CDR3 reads CAWRGRTGDHEQYF. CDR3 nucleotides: TGTGCCTGGAGAGGGAGGACAGGGGACCACGAGCAGTACTTC.

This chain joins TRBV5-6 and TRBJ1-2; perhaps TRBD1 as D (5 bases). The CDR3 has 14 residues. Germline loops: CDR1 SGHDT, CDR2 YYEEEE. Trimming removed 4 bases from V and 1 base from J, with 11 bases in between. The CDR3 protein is CASSRDRNNYGYTF. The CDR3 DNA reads TGTGCCAGCAGCAGGGACCGAAATAACTATGGCTACACCTTC. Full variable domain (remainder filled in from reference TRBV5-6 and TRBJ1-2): DAGVTQSPTHLIKTRGQQVTLRCSPKSGHDTVSWYQQALGQGPQFIFQYYEEEERQRGNFPDRFSGHQFPNYSSELNVNALLLGDSALYLCASSRDRNNYGYTFGSGTRLTVV.

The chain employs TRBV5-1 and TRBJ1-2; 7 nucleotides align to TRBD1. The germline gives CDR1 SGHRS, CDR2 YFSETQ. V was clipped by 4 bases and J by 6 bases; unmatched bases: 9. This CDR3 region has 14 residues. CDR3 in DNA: TGCGCCAGCAGCCCGACAGGGACGAGTCATGGCTACACCTTC. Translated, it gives CASSPTGTSHGYTF.

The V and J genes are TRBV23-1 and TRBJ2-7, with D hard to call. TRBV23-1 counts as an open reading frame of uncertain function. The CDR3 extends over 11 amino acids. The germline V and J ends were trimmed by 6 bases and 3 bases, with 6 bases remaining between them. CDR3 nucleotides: TGCGCCAGCAGACCCCACTACGAGCAGTACTTC. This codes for CASRPHYEQYF.

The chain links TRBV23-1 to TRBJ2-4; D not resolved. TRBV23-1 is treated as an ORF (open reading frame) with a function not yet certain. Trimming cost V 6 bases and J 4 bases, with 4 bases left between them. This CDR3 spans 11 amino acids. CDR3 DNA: TGCGCCAGCAGGGAAAAAAACATTCAGTACTTC. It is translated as CASREKNIQYF.

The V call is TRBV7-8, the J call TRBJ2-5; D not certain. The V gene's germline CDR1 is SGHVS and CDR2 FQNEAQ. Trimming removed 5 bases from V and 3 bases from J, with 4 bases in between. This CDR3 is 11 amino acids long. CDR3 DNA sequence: TGTGCCAGCAGCACCGAAGAGACCCAGTACTTC. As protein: CASSTEETQYF.

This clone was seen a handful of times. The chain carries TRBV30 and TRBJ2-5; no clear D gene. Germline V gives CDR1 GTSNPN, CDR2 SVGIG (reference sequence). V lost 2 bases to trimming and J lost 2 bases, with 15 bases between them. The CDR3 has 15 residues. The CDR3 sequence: CAWSPTLGWQETQYF. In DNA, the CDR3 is TGTGCCTGGAGTCCGACCCTGGGGTGGCAAGAGACCCAGTACTTC.

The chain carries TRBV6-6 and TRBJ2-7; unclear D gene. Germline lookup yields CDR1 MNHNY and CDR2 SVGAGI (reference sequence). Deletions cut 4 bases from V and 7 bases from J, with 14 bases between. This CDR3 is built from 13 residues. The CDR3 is CASSSATVGEQYF. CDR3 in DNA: TGTGCCAGCAGTTCCGCGACGGTGGGGGAGCAGTACTTC.

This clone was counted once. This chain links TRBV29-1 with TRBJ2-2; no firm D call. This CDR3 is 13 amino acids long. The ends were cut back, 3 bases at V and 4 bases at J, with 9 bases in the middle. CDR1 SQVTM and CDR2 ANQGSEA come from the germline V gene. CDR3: CSVDGGLTGELFF. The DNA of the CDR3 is TGCAGCGTTGACGGTGGTCTCACCGGGGAGCTGTTTTTT.

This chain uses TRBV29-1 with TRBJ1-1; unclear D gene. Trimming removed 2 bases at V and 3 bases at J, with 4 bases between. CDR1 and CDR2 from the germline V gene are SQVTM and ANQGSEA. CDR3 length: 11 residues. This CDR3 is CSVEFYTEAFF. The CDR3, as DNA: TGCAGCGTTGAATTTTACACTGAAGCTTTCTTT.

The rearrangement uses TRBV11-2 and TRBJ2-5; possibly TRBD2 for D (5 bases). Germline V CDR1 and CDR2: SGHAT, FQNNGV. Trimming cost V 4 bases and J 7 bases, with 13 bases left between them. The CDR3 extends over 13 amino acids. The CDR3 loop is CASSWESAGTQYF. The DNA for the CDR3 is TGTGCCAGCAGCTGGGAGAGCGCGGGGACCCAGTACTTC.

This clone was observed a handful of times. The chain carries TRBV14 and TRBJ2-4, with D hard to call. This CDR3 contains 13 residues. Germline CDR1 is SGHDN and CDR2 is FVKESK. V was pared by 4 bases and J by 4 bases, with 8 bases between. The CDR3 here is CASSPRQKNIQYF. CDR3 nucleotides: TGTGCCAGCAGCCCTCGGCAGAAAAACATTCAGTACTTC.

The CDR3 loop is CSVALFGGAGYGYTF. CDR3 sequence (DNA): TGCAGCGTTGCTTTGTTTGGGGGCGCGGGCTATGGCTACACCTTC. The genes are TRBV29-1 and TRBJ1-2; D might be TRBD1 (6 bases). The CDR3 is 15 residues long. The V end lost 4 bases, the J end lost 4 bases, and 19 bases lay between the germline ends. CDR1 and CDR2 (germline): SQVTM, ANQGSEA.

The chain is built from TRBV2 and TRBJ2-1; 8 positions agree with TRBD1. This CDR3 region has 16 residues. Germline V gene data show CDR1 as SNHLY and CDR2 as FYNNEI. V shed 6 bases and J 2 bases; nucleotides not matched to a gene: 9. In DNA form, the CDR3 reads TGTGCCAGCAGCGACGGGAGACAGGGGCCCTACAATGAGCAGTTCTTC. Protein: CASSDGRQGPYNEQFF. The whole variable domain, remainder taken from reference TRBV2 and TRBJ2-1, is EPEVTQTPSHQVTQMGQEVILRCVPISNHLYFYWYRQILGQKVEFLVSFYNNEISEKSEIFDDQFSVERPDGSNFTLKIRSTKLEDSAMYFCASSDGRQGPYNEQFFGPGTRLTVL.

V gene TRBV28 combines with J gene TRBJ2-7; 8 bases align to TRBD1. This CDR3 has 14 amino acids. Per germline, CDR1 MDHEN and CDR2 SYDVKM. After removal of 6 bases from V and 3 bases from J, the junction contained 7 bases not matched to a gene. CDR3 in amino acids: CASRSEGQGYEQYF. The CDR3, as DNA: TGTGCCAGCAGATCAGAAGGACAGGGCTACGAGCAGTACTTC.